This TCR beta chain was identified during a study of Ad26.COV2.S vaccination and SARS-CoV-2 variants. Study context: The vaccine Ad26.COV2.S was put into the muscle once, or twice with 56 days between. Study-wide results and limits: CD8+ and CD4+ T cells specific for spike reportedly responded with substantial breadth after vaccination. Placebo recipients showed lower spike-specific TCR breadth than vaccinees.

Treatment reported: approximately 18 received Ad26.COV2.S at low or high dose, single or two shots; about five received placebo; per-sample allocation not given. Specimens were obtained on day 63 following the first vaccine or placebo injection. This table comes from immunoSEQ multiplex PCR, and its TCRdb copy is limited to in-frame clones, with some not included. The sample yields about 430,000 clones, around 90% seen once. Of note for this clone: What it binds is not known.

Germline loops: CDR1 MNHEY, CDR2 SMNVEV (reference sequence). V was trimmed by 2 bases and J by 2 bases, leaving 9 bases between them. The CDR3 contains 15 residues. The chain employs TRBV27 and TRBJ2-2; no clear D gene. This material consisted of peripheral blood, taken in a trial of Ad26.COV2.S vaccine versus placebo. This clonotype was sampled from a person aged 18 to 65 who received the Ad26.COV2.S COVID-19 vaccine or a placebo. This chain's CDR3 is CASSLGWSNTGELFF. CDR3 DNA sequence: TGTGCCAGCAGTTTAGGGTGGAGCAACACCGGGGAGCTGTTTTTT.